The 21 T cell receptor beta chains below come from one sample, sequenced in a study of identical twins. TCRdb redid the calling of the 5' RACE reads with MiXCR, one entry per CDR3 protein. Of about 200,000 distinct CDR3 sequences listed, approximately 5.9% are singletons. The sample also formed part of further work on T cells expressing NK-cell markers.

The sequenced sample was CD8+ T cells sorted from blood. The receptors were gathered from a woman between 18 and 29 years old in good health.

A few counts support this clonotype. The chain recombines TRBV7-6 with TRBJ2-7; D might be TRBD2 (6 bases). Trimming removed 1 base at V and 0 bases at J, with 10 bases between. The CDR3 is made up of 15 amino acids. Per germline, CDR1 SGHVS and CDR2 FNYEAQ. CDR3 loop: CASSLELAFSYEQYF. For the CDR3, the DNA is TGTGCCAGCAGCTTAGAACTAGCTTTCTCCTACGAGCAGTACTTC.

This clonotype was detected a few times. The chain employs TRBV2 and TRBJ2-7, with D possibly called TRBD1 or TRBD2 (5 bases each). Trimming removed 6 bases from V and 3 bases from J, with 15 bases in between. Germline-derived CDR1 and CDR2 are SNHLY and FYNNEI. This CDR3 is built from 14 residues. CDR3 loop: CASRVRDGYYEQYF. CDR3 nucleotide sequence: TGTGCCAGCAGGGTCCGGGACGGATACTACGAGCAGTACTTC.

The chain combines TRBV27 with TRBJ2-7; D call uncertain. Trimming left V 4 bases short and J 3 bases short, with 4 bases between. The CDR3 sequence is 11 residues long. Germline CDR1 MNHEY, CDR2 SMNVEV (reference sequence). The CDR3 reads CASSSHYEQYF. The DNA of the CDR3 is TGTGCCAGCAGTTCCCACTACGAGCAGTACTTC.

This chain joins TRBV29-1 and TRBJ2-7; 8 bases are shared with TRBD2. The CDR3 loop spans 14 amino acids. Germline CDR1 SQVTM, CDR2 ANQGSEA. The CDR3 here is CNVLLGGGTYEQYF. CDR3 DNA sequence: TGCAACGTCCTTCTCGGGGGGGGCACCTACGAGCAGTACTTC.

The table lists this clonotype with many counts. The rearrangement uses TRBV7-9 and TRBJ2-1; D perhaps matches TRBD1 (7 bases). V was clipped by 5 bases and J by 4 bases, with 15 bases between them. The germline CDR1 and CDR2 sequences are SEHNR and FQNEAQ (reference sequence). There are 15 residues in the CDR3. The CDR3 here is CASSRGTALYNEQFF. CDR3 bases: TGTGCCAGCAGCCGCGGGACAGCCCTTTACAATGAGCAGTTCTTC. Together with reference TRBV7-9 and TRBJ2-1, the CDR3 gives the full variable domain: DTGVSQNPRHKITKRGQNVTFRCDPISEHNRLYWYRQTLGQGPEFLTYFQNEAQLEKSRLLSDRFSAERPKGSFSTLEIQRTEQGDSAMYLCASSRGTALYNEQFFGPGTRLTVL.

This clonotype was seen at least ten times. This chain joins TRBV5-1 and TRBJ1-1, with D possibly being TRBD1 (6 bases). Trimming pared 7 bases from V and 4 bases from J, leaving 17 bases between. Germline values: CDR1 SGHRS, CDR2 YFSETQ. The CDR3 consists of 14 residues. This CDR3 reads CASGVSGGATEAFF. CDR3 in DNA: TGCGCCAGCGGCGTATCCGGGGGGGCCACTGAAGCTTTCTTT.

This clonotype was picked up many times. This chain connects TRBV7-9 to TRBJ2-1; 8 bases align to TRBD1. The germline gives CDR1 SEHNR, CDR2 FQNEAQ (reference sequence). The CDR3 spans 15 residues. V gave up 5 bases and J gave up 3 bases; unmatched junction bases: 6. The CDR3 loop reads CASSRKQGVYNEQFF. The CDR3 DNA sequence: TGTGCCAGCAGCCGTAAACAGGGGGTCTACAATGAGCAGTTCTTC.

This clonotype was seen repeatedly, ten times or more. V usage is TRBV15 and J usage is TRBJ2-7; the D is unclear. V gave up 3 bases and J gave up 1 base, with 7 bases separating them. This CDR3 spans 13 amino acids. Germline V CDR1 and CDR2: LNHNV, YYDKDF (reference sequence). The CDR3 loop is CATSSRFSYEQYF. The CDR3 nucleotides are TGTGCCACCAGCAGCCGCTTTTCCTACGAGCAGTACTTC.

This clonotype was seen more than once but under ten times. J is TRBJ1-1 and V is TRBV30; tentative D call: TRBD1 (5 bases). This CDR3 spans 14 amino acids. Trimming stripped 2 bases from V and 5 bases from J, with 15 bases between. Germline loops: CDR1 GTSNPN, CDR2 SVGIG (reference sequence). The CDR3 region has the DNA TGTGCCTGGAGTACGGGGAGGGGAGGAACTGAAGCTTTCTTT. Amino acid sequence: CAWSTGRGGTEAFF.

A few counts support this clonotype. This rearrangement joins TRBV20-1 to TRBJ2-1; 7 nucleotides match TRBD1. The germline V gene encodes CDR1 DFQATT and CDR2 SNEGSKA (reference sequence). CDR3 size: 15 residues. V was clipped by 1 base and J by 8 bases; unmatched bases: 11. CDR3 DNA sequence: TGCAGTGCTAGAGGGTGGGACAGCGAGGGGGATGAGCAGTTCTTC. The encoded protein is CSARGWDSEGDEQFF.

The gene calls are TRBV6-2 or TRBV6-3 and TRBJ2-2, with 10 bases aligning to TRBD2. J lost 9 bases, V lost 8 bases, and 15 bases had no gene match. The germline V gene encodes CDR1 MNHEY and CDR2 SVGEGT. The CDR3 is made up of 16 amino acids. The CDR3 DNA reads TGTGCCAGCTCCCCAGGGGGGGTAGCGGGAGGTCGGGAGCTGTTTTTT. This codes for CASSPGGVAGGRELFF.

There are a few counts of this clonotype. The CDR3 sequence: CASTPNPCHEQYF. The CDR3 DNA reads as TGTGCCAGCACCCCTAACCCCTGCCACGAGCAGTACTTC. The chain carries TRBV6-1 and TRBJ2-7; no definite D call. Germline-derived CDR1 and CDR2 are MNHNS and SASEGT. V shed 7 bases and J shed 5 bases, with 15 bases lying between them. CDR3 length: 13 amino acids.

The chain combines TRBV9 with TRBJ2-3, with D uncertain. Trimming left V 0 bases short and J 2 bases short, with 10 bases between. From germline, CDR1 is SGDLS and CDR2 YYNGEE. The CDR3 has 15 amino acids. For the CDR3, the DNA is TGTGCCAGCAGCGTAGAGGGCTACCTCACAGATACGCAGTATTTT. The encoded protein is CASSVEGYLTDTQYF.

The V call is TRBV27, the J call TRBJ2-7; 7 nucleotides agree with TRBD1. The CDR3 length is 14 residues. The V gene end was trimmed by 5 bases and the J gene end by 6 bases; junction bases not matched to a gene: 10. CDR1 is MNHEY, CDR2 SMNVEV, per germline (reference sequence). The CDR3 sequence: CASSPRTGGLEQYF. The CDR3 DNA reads TGTGCCAGCAGTCCACGGACAGGCGGCCTCGAGCAGTACTTC.

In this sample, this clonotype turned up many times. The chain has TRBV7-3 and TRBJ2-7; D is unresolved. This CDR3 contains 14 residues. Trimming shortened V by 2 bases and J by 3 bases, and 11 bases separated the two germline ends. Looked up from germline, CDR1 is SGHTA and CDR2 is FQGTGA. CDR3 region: CASSLGPAYYEQYF. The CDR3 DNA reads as TGTGCCAGCAGCTTAGGGCCGGCCTACTACGAGCAGTACTTC.

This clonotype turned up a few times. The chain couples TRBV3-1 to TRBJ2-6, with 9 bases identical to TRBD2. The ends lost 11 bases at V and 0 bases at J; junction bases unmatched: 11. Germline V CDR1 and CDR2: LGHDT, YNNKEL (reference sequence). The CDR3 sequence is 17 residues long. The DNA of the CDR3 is TGTGCCTCCTGCCCCGGGACTAGCAGCTCTGGGGCCAACGTCCTGACTTTC. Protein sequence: CASCPGTSSSGANVLTF. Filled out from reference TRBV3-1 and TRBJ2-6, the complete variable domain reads DTAVSQTPKYLVTQMGNDKSIKCEQNLGHDTMYWYKQDSKKFLKIMFSYNNKELIINETVPNRFSPKSPDKAHLNLHINSLELGDSAVYFCASCPGTSSSGANVLTFGAGSRLTVL.

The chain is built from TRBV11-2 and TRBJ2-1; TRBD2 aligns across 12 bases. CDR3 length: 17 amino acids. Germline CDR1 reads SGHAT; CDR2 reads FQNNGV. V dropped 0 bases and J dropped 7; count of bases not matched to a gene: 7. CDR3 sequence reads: CASSLDLLAGGVNEQFF. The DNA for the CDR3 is TGTGCCAGCAGCTTAGATCTACTAGCGGGGGGCGTGAATGAGCAGTTCTTC.

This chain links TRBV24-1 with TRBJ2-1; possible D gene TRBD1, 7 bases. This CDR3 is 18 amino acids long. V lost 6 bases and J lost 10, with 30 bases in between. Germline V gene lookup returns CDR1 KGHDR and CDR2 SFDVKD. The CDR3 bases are TGTGCCACCAGTACGTCTTGGGGGGACAGCGCAGTACGGGAGGAGCAGTTCTTC. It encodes CATSTSWGDSAVREEQFF.

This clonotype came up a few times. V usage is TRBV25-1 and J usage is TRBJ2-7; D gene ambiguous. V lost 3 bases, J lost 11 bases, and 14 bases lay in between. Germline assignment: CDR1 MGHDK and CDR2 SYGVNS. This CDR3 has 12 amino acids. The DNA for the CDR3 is TGTGCCAGCAGTGACCCCCTTAGGGAAAAGTACTTC. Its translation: CASSDPLREKYF.

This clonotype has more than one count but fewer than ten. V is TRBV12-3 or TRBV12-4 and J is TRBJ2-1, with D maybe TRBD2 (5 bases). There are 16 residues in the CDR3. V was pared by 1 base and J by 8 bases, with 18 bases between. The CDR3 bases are TGTGCCAGCAGTTTAGGGGCTAGCATCCTTCGGGATGAGCAGTTCTTC. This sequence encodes CASSLGASILRDEQFF.

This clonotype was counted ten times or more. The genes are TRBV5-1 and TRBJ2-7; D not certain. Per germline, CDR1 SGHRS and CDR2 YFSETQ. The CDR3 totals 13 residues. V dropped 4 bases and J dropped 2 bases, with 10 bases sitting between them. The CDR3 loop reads CASSLAAPYEQYF. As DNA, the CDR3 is TGCGCCAGCAGCCTGGCGGCCCCCTACGAGCAGTACTTC. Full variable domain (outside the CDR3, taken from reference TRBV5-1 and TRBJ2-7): KAGVTQTPRYLIKTRGQQVTLSCSPISGHRSVSWYQQTPGQGLQFLFEYFSETQRNKGNFPGRFSGRQFSNSRSEMNVSTLELGDSALYLCASSLAAPYEQYFGPGTRLTVT.